Listed below are T cell receptor beta chains from one sample, sequenced in a study of neurological immune-mediated disorders. TCRdb re-called the 5' RACE reads with MiXCR, one entry per CDR3 protein. The table shows approximately 50,000 distinct CDR3 sequences, with approximately 10% occurring only once. Sequencing was performed on PBMCs. All receptors derive from a man between 65 and 85 years old with HTLV-1-associated myelopathy (HAM/TSP). Each CDR3 is given with its conserved first and last residue. D genes are given only for firm matches. The size entry is marked missing in some rows and otherwise reads once, few, many or a size class.

>many|TRBV24-1|TRBJ2-7|NA
CATSDPTGRVEEQYF
TGTGCCACCAGTGATCCCACGGGAAGAGTGGAGGAGCAGTACTTC
>NA|TRBV7-9|TRBJ2-4|NA
CASREGQKNIQYF
TGTGCCAGCAGAGAAGGACAGAAAAACATTCAGTACTTC
>many|TRBV7-3|TRBJ2-2|NA
CASSPQGGGLFF
TGTGCCAGCAGCCCTCAGGGGGGAGGGCTGTTTTTT
>many|TRBV20-1|TRBJ2-5|NA
CSARQTRGETQYF
TGCAGTGCTAGACAAACCCGGGGGGAGACCCAGTACTTC
>many|TRBV12-3/TRBV12-4|TRBJ2-7|TRBD2
CASSLIAGGHEQYF
TGTGCCAGCAGTTTAATAGCGGGAGGCCACGAGCAGTACTTC
>many|TRBV25-1|TRBJ1-1|NA
CASSETGFNSEAFF
TGTGCCAGCAGTGAGACAGGTTTCAACTCTGAAGCTTTCTTT
>many|TRBV28|TRBJ1-2|NA
CASSLTRANYGYTF
TGTGCCAGCAGTTTAACACGGGCCAACTATGGCTACACCTTC
>many|TRBV7-2|TRBJ1-2|NA
CASSLAVRQNYGYTF
TGTGCCAGCAGCTTAGCGGTCAGGCAGAACTATGGCTACACCTTC
>many|TRBV5-6|TRBJ2-2|NA
CASSLVFDTGELFF
TGTGCCAGCAGCTTGGTATTCGACACCGGGGAGCTGTTTTTT
>many|TRBV5-1|TRBJ2-2|TRBD2
CASSLAGGRLMNTGELFF
TGCGCCAGCAGCTTAGCGGGAGGACGACTAATGAACACCGGGGAGCTGTTTTTT
>many|TRBV10-3|TRBJ1-4|NA
CAIRAALDNEKLFF
TGTGCCATCCGGGCGGCTCTTGATAATGAAAAACTGTTTTTT
>many|TRBV5-4|TRBJ2-5|NA
CASSLSSDQETQYF
TGTGCCAGCAGCTTGTCTAGCGATCAAGAGACCCAGTACTTC
>many|TRBV20-1|TRBJ2-3|TRBD2
CSGGLAGSIYTDTQYF
TGCAGTGGGGGACTAGCGGGTTCAATCTACACAGATACGCAGTATTTT
>many|TRBV6-5|TRBJ2-2|NA
CATRGVGGRTGELFF
TGTGCCACTCGAGGGGTAGGGGGACGGACCGGGGAGCTGTTTTTT
>few|TRBV7-2|TRBJ2-2|TRBD1
CASSRWTGGSTGELFF
TGTGCCAGCAGCCGTTGGACAGGGGGGTCCACCGGGGAGCTGTTTTTT
>many|TRBV20-1|TRBJ1-6|NA
CSARETQGLGNSPLHF
TGCAGTGCTAGAGAGACTCAGGGGCTCGGTAATTCACCCCTCCACTTT
>many|TRBV21-1|TRBJ2-4|NA
CASSKGFMKDLAKNIQYF
TGTGCCAGCAGCAAAGGTTTCATGAAGGACCTAGCCAAAAACATTCAGTACTTC
>many|TRBV27|TRBJ1-3|TRBD1
CASSLTGVNTIYF
TGTGCCAGCAGTTTGACAGGGGTAAACACCATATATTTT
>many|TRBV20-1|TRBJ1-6|TRBD1
CSAITGGRNSPLHF
TGCAGTGCTATTACAGGGGGAAGGAATTCACCCCTCCACTTT
>many|TRBV14|TRBJ2-1|TRBD2
CASSQSGGLNEQFF
TGTGCCAGCAGCCAATCGGGAGGCCTCAATGAGCAGTTCTTC
>many|TRBV12-3/TRBV12-4|TRBJ1-5|TRBD1
CASSLGQGEQPQHF
TGTGCCAGCAGTTTGGGACAGGGGGAACAGCCCCAGCATTTT
>NA|TRBV24-1|TRBJ2-3|TRBD2
CAISVPSGRFGTDTQYF
TGTGCTATCAGTGTGCCTAGCGGGAGGTTCGGCACAGATACGCAGTATTTT
>many|TRBV7-9|TRBJ2-5|NA
CASAHGRANQETQYF
TGTGCCAGCGCACACGGACGAGCCAACCAAGAGACCCAGTACTTC
>many|TRBV28|TRBJ2-7|TRBD2
CASSLAGSSYEQYF
TGTGCCAGCAGCTTAGCGGGGAGCTCCTACGAGCAGTACTTC
>many|TRBV12-3/TRBV12-4|TRBJ1-6|NA
CASSAGWNSPLHF
TGTGCCAGCAGCGCAGGGTGGAATTCACCCCTCCACTTT
>many|TRBV27|TRBJ2-7|NA
CASSFKQGSDEQYF
TGTGCCAGCAGTTTTAAACAGGGTAGCGACGAGCAGTACTTC
>NA|TRBV24-1|TRBJ2-1|TRBD2
CATSDRTSGRVLFGEQFF
TGTGCCACCAGTGACCGGACTAGCGGGAGGGTGTTGTTTGGTGAGCAGTTCTTC
>few|TRBV4-3|TRBJ2-7|TRBD1
CASSQGTGGRGEQYF
TGCGCCAGCAGCCAAGGGACAGGGGGCCGGGGCGAGCAGTACTTC
>many|TRBV11-2|TRBJ2-7|NA
CASSPNKRVYEQYF
TGTGCCAGCAGCCCGAACAAAAGGGTCTACGAGCAGTACTTC
>many|TRBV6-2/TRBV6-3|TRBJ2-2|TRBD2
CASSYSSPAGGPGELFF
TGTGCCAGCAGTTATTCCTCCCCAGCGGGAGGGCCCGGGGAGCTGTTTTTT
>many|TRBV5-1|TRBJ1-2|NA
CASSPDSGTYGYTF
TGCGCCAGCAGTCCGGACAGCGGAACCTATGGCTACACCTTC
>many|TRBV9|TRBJ1-1|NA
CASPRQTVDEAFF
TGTGCCAGCCCTCGGCAGACGGTGGATGAAGCTTTCTTT
>NA|TRBV6-2/TRBV6-3|TRBJ1-2|NA
CASSYSAERVYGYTF
TGTGCCAGCAGTTACTCGGCAGAGAGGGTCTATGGCTACACCTTC
>many|TRBV6-1|TRBJ1-1|NA
CASRESRPSTEAFF
TGTGCCAGCAGGGAGAGTAGGCCGAGCACTGAAGCTTTCTTT
>many|TRBV28|TRBJ1-2|NA
CASTHNGASNYGYTF
TGTGCCAGCACTCATAACGGGGCTTCCAACTATGGCTACACCTTC